This entry lists 21 T cell receptor beta chains sequenced from one sample in a study of graft-versus-host responses after intestinal transplantation. Clones were sequenced by immunoSEQ multiplex PCR, and TCRdb holds only the in-frame ones, with some missing. The table lists about 82,000 clones, 75% to 95% of them singletons. No antigen has been assigned to these receptors. Sequenced here: unstimulated CD4+ T cells sorted from spleen or lymph node cells, sampled before intestinal transplant. These receptors originate from a human donor who received an intestinal transplant.

The genes are TRBV4-1 and TRBJ1-2; 10 bases line up with TRBD1. The ends lost 4 bases at V and 4 bases at J; junction bases unmatched: 9. The CDR3 consists of 16 residues. CDR1 and CDR2 from the germline V gene are MGHRA and YSYEKL. CDR3 sequence: CASSPGQGPLVYGYTF. The CDR3 nucleotides are TGCGCCAGCAGCCCGGGACAGGGGCCCTTGGTCTATGGCTACACCTTC.

This rearrangement joins TRBV4-3 to TRBJ1-5, with D possibly TRBD1 on 6 matching bases. Trimming removed 0 bases from V and 2 bases from J, with 14 bases in between. Germline-derived CDR1 and CDR2 are LGHNA and YSLEER. The CDR3 runs to 17 residues. The CDR3 DNA reads TGCGCCAGCAGCCAAGATCCAGGGGTCGGTGGCAATCAGCCCCAGCATTTT. This encodes CASSQDPGVGGNQPQHF.

The chain carries TRBV19 and TRBJ1-1; weak D call: TRBD1 (6 bases). The germline V gene has CDR1 LNHDA and CDR2 SQIVND (reference sequence). CDR3 length equals 16 residues. Between the trimmed V and J ends, which lost 3 bases and 4 bases, there was a span of 18 bases. The CDR3 DNA is TGTGCCAGTAGTATCATTGCAGGGGCGGGGGGCACTGAAGCTTTCTTT. Translation: CASSIIAGAGGTEAFF. Based on the CDR3 plus reference TRBV19 and TRBJ1-1, the full variable domain is DGGITQSPKYLFRKEGQNVTLSCEQNLNHDAMYWYRQDPGQGLRLIYYSQIVNDFQKGDIAEGYSVSREKKESFPLTVTSAQKNPTAFYLCASSIIAGAGGTEAFFGQGTRLTVV.

V and J are TRBV6-1 and TRBJ2-2, with 10 bases that match TRBD2. Trimming at V came to 4 bases and at J to 1 base, leaving 9 bases not matched to a gene. Per germline, CDR1 MNHNS and CDR2 SASEGT. This CDR3 contains 18 residues. The CDR3 DNA sequence: TGTGCCAGCAGTGCCAAAGGTGGACTAGCGGTGAACACCGGGGAGCTGTTTTTT. Protein: CASSAKGGLAVNTGELFF.

The CDR3 DNA follows: TGTGCCAGCAGTGGAACCGGGACAGCCTCCTACAATGAGCAGTTCTTC. It yields the protein CASSGTGTASYNEQFF. The chain links TRBV2 to TRBJ2-1, with 7 positions matching TRBD1. The ends lost 4 bases at V and 0 bases at J; junction bases unmatched: 6. The CDR3 is 16 residues long. Looked up from germline, CDR1 is SNHLY and CDR2 is FYNNEI.

In its sample, this clone was seen a few times. V gene TRBV5-4 combines with J gene TRBJ1-1, with TRBD1 matching 8 bases. V lost 5 bases to trimming and J lost 1 base; unmatched junction nucleotides: 7. Germline V gene lookup returns CDR1 SGHNT and CDR2 YYREEE (reference sequence). This CDR3 region has 15 residues. DNA for the CDR3: TGTGCCAGCAGTTTCCAGGGGGCGAGGAACACTGAAGCTTTCTTT. It codes for CASSFQGARNTEAFF. Full variable domain (outside the CDR3, taken from reference TRBV5-4 and TRBJ1-1): ETGVTQSPTHLIKTRGQQVTLRCSSQSGHNTVSWYQQALGQGPQFIFQYYREEENGRGNFPPRFSGLQFPNYSSELNVNALELDDSALYLCASSFQGARNTEAFFGQGTRLTVV.

J is TRBJ1-6 and V is TRBV7-9; D is uncertain. The CDR3 sequence is 16 residues long. The germline V gene has CDR1 SEHNR and CDR2 FQNEAQ (reference sequence). With 0 bases removed from V and 7 bases from J, the gap between germline ends came to 13 bases. The CDR3 coding sequence is TGTGCCAGCAGCTTAGCCGGAGGGAGGGCAAATTCACCCCTCCACTTT. Translated: CASSLAGGRANSPLHF.

The rearrangement links TRBV6-6 to TRBJ1-2; no reliable D call. Trimming stripped 9 bases from V and 2 bases from J, with 7 bases between. CDR3 length equals 11 residues. Germline V CDR1 and CDR2: MNHNY, SVGAGI (reference sequence). CDR3 region: CASRENYGYTF. In DNA form, the CDR3 reads TGTGCCAGTAGGGAGAACTATGGCTACACCTTC.

The chain recombines TRBV19 with TRBJ1-5, with D hard to call. This CDR3 spans 13 amino acids. Deletions cut 6 bases from V and 4 bases from J, with 10 bases between. Germline CDR1 LNHDA, CDR2 SQIVND (reference sequence). CDR3 amino acids: CASSMGDNQPQHF. The CDR3, as DNA: TGTGCCAGTAGCATGGGAGATAATCAGCCCCAGCATTTT. Based on the CDR3 plus reference TRBV19 and TRBJ1-5, the full variable domain is DGGITQSPKYLFRKEGQNVTLSCEQNLNHDAMYWYRQDPGQGLRLIYYSQIVNDFQKGDIAEGYSVSREKKESFPLTVTSAQKNPTAFYLCASSMGDNQPQHFGDGTRLSIL.

V usage is TRBV18 and J usage is TRBJ2-1; D possibly corresponds to TRBD2 (6 bases). The CDR3 has 17 residues. CDR1 is KGHSH, CDR2 LQKENI, per germline. V was pared by 3 bases and J by 7 bases, with 22 bases between. The CDR3 sequence: CASSPDRGATAANEQFF. CDR3 nucleotides: TGTGCCAGCTCACCTGACCGCGGGGCCACCGCCGCGAATGAGCAGTTCTTC.

This chain connects TRBV7-9 to TRBJ2-1; D gene uncertain. The germline CDR1 and CDR2 sequences are SEHNR and FQNEAQ (reference sequence). The CDR3 runs to 13 residues. The V end was cut by 3 bases, the J end by 9 bases, with 12 bases between. Here the CDR3 DNA reads TGTGCCAGCAGCTTTGAATTTAGTTTTGAGCAGTTCTTC. Translating it yields CASSFEFSFEQFF.

The V and J genes are TRBV10-3 and TRBJ1-2, with 9 bases aligning to TRBD1. The CDR3 runs 14 residues. Trimming removed 10 bases from V and 0 bases from J; junction bases left unmatched: 6. Germline assignment: CDR1 ENHRY and CDR2 SYGVKD. In DNA form, the CDR3 reads TGTGCCACCGCTCGACAGGGGGCTAACTATGGCTACACCTTC. It codes for CATARQGANYGYTF.

About this clone itself: Other DNA sequences in this sample translate to the same CDR3. The chain links TRBV4-3 to TRBJ1-2, with a tentative D call TRBD1 (5 bases). Per the germline V gene, CDR1 is LGHNA and CDR2 is YSLEER. The length of the CDR3 is 14 residues. Trimming took 3 bases from V and 2 from J, leaving 10 bases between them. CDR3 residues: CASSQGTGNYGYTF. In nucleotides, the CDR3 is TGCGCCAGCAGCCAGGGTACAGGAAACTATGGCTACACCTTC.

The rearrangement joins TRBV5-1 to TRBJ2-2, with D tentatively TRBD2 (6 bases). CDR1 and CDR2 from the germline V gene are SGHRS and YFSETQ. The CDR3 runs 14 residues. The germline V and J ends were trimmed by 2 bases and 3 bases, with 8 bases remaining between them. The CDR3 protein is CASSLRDYTGELFF. CDR3 DNA: TGCGCCAGCAGCTTAAGGGACTACACCGGGGAGCTGTTTTTT. The full variable domain, rest sourced from reference TRBV5-1 and TRBJ2-2, is KAGVTQTPRYLIKTRGQQVTLSCSPISGHRSVSWYQQTPGQGLQFLFEYFSETQRNKGNFPGRFSGRQFSNSRSEMNVSTLELGDSALYLCASSLRDYTGELFFGEGSRLTVL.

V is TRBV6-6 and J is TRBJ1-2; 7 nucleotides align to TRBD1. Germline values: CDR1 MNHNY, CDR2 SVGAGI (reference sequence). This CDR3 contains 14 residues. Trimming cost V 6 bases and J 0 bases; bases outside gene matches: 4. The CDR3 protein is CASRMTGTNYGYTF. The CDR3, as DNA: TGTGCCAGCAGGATGACAGGGACTAACTATGGCTACACCTTC.

DNA of the CDR3: TGTGCCAGCAGCCCACACACGGACAGGGGGTTCGCGGGCTACACCTTC. The encoded protein is CASSPHTDRGFAGYTF. The genes are TRBV5-5 and TRBJ1-2, with 10 bases identical to TRBD1. J gave up 8 bases and V 4 bases, and 14 bases lay outside the gene matches. The germline gives CDR1 SGHKS, CDR2 YYEKEE (reference sequence). There are 16 residues in the CDR3.

V usage is TRBV7-9 and J usage is TRBJ2-7; D remains ambiguous. Trimming stripped 6 bases from V and 6 bases from J, with 9 bases between. Germline lookup yields CDR1 SEHNR and CDR2 FQNEAQ (reference sequence). The length of the CDR3 is 11 residues. The chain's CDR3 is CASSSSGEQYF. The CDR3 DNA reads TGTGCCAGCAGTTCCTCAGGCGAGCAGTACTTC. The full variable domain, completed using reference TRBV7-9 and TRBJ2-7, is DTGVSQNPRHKITKRGQNVTFRCDPISEHNRLYWYRQTLGQGPEFLTYFQNEAQLEKSRLLSDRFSAERPKGSFSTLEIQRTEQGDSAMYLCASSSSGEQYFGPGTRLTVT.

The chain has TRBV27 and TRBJ2-7; D unresolved. CDR1 MNHEY and CDR2 SMNVEV come from the germline V gene (reference sequence). V gave up 6 bases and J gave up 3 bases, with 6 bases separating them. There are 11 residues in the CDR3. In DNA, the CDR3 is TGTGCCAGCAGCTTTAACTACGAGCAGTACTTC. The encoded protein is CASSFNYEQYF.

CDR3: CASSPDRVHEQYF. The CDR3 DNA follows: TGTGCCAGCTCACCAGACAGGGTACACGAGCAGTACTTC. The chain carries TRBV18 and TRBJ2-7; 7 bases align to TRBD1. CDR1 is KGHSH and CDR2 is LQKENI in the germline V gene. The junction had 3 bases not matched to a gene; V was cut back by 2 bases and J by 5 bases. The CDR3 runs to 13 residues.

This chain uses TRBV11-3 with TRBJ2-7; a weak D match, TRBD2 (5 bases). The CDR3 is 12 residues long. Trimming cost V 3 bases and J 7 bases, with 10 bases left between them. The germline CDR1 and CDR2 sequences are SGHNT and YENEEA. The CDR3 nucleotides read TGTGCCAGCAGCTTCGAGGGTGCAGAGCAGTACTTC. Its translation: CASSFEGAEQYF.

V gene TRBV7-2 combines with J gene TRBJ1-2; D possibly corresponds to TRBD1 (6 bases). V shed 5 bases and J shed 4 bases, with 8 bases lying between them. Germline values: CDR1 SGHTA, CDR2 FQGNSA. CDR3 size: 12 residues. In DNA, the CDR3 is TGTGCCAGCAGCCCAGGGGTCTATGGCTACACCTTC. Protein product: CASSPGVYGYTF.